This T cell receptor (beta chain) was profiled in a study of blood T cell repertoires in COVID-19. Overall study context: Samples of COVID-19 (acute and convalescent) were obtained from the United States, Italy and Spain. The cDNA or gDNA used as material had been derived from T cells, B-cell-depleted T cells, or PBMCs.

The V end lost 3 bases, the J end lost 4 bases, and 9 bases lay between the germline ends. The CDR3 has 13 residues. Original processing notes: How many nucleated cells were present was estimated from reference gene primer amplification. Using immunoSEQ multiplex PCR, the repertoire was profiled, and TCRdb retains in-frame clones only, with some absent. That table supplies the V and J calls and clone size; D and trimming were determined from the DNA. The data contain under 300,000 clones, about four fifths of them seen just once; the ten biggest clones take up roughly 9.6%. This clonotype was obtained from a woman aged 80 or over with acute or convalescent COVID-19. V gene TRBV12-3 or TRBV12-4 combines with J gene TRBJ1-1, with D uncertain. Sequenced input: peripheral blood. The CDR3 DNA sequence: TGTGCCAGCAGTTTTCTTATATCCACTGAAGCTTTCTTT. It specifies CASSFLISTEAFF.